Listed below are T cell receptor beta chains from one sample, sequenced in a study of cytomegalovirus exposure and HLA in healthy donors. Some clones are missing from TCRdb's copy, which holds only in-frame ones; the method was immunoSEQ multiplex PCR. The table has roughly 240,000 clones, over 75% seen once. The sequenced sample consisted of PBMCs. Receptors were obtained from a boy aged 5-17 years in good health and CMV-seronegative. Both conserved end residues are part of each CDR3. A D gene is named only where the DNA matches it firmly. Part of the rows lack a size; the others show once, few, many or a class for expanded clones.

j_call,d_call,clone_size,v_call,cdr3_aa,cdr3_nt
TRBJ2-1,TRBD1,-,TRBV9,CASSPDRGSREQFF,TGTGCCAGCAGCCCCGACAGGGGGTCCCGTGAGCAGTTCTTC
TRBJ2-3,TRBD2,-,TRBV30,CAWSKGGLSDTQYF,TGTGCCTGGAGCAAGGGAGGGTTGTCAGATACGCAGTATTTT
TRBJ2-1,TRBD2,-,TRBV4-1,CASSQVLADPVGYNEQFF,TGCGCCAGCAGCCAAGTACTAGCGGACCCCGTGGGCTACAATGAGCAGTTCTTC
TRBJ1-1,-,-,TRBV7-6,CASSPRASTEAFF,TGTGCCAGCAGCCCCCGCGCGTCCACTGAAGCTTTCTTT
TRBJ2-7,-,once,TRBV2,CASSGGERNSYEQYF,TGTGCCAGCAGTGGGGGGGAACGGAACTCCTACGAGCAGTACTTC
TRBJ2-1,TRBD1,-,TRBV19,CASGYGDREINEQFF,TGTGCCAGTGGGTACGGGGACAGGGAAATTAATGAGCAGTTCTTC
TRBJ2-7,TRBD2,-,TRBV4-1,CASSQDWKGRGEQYF,TGCGCCAGCAGCCAAGATTGGAAAGGGAGGGGCGAGCAGTACTTC
TRBJ2-3,TRBD2,-,TRBV5-1,CASSSGRTSGHGADTQYF,TGCGCCAGCAGCTCAGGACGGACTAGCGGGCATGGTGCAGATACGCAGTATTTT
TRBJ2-7,-,-,TRBV5-1,CASSLSQYYEQYF,TGCGCCAGCAGCTTGTCACAGTACTACGAGCAGTACTTC
TRBJ1-6,TRBD1,-,TRBV2,CASSGDSNSPLHF,TGTGCCAGCAGTGGGGACAGCAATTCACCCCTCCACTTT
TRBJ1-1,-,-,TRBV30,CAWAPGGDTEAFF,TGTGCCTGGGCCCCCGGAGGGGACACTGAAGCTTTCTTT
TRBJ2-2,-,-,TRBV7-9,CSSSPAGLFADTGELFF,TGTTCCAGCAGCCCCGCTGGCCTTTTTGCGGACACCGGGGAGCTGTTTTTT
TRBJ2-7,TRBD1,-,TRBV5-1,CASGRQGNEQYF,TGCGCCAGCGGCCGACAGGGGAACGAGCAGTACTTC
TRBJ2-7,TRBD1,-,TRBV6-5,CASKRGHSYEQYF,TGTGCCTCTAAGAGGGGGCACTCCTACGAGCAGTACTTC
TRBJ2-7,-,-,TRBV2,CASSETYPFSSYEQYF,TGTGCCAGCAGTGAGACTTATCCATTCAGCTCCTACGAGCAGTACTTC
TRBJ1-1,TRBD1,-,TRBV19,CASSPTQGEGRTEAFF,TGTGCCAGTAGTCCTACCCAGGGGGAAGGTCGCACTGAAGCTTTCTTT
TRBJ2-1,-,-,TRBV30,CAWSRRYNEQFF,TGTGCCTGGAGCAGGCGCTACAATGAGCAGTTCTTC
TRBJ2-3,-,once,TRBV7-9,CASSLDPGAAADTQYF,TGTGCCAGCAGCTTAGATCCGGGAGCAGCGGCAGATACGCAGTATTTT
TRBJ2-5,-,-,TRBV5-6,CASSHKPGGPSETQYF,TGTGCCAGCAGCCACAAGCCGGGGGGCCCGTCGGAGACCCAGTACTTC
TRBJ2-3,-,-,TRBV11-3,CASGSDRIGDF,TGTGCCAGCGGAAGTGACAGGATCGGGGATTTT
TRBJ1-2,TRBD1,-,TRBV2,CASSPRTGGYGYTF,TGTGCCAGCAGTCCCCGGACAGGGGGCTATGGCTACACCTTC
TRBJ2-7,-,once,TRBV25-1,CASTRGQGPGYEQYF,TGTGCCAGCACCCGAGGGCAGGGGCCAGGGTACGAGCAGTACTTC
TRBJ2-2,TRBD1,-,TRBV9,CASSVTDRDTGELFF,TGTGCCAGCAGCGTAACGGACAGGGACACCGGGGAGCTGTTTTTT
TRBJ2-5,TRBD2,once,TRBV29-1,CSVWRASGQETQYF,TGCAGCGTTTGGCGGGCTAGCGGTCAAGAGACCCAGTACTTC
TRBJ2-3,-,-,TRBV10-3,CAIRWGEGADTQYF,TGTGCCATCAGGTGGGGTGAGGGCGCAGATACGCAGTATTTT
TRBJ2-5,TRBD2,-,TRBV18,CASSPQWQGGSQETQYF,TGTGCCAGCTCACCACAGTGGCAGGGAGGGTCCCAAGAGACCCAGTACTTC
TRBJ2-1,TRBD2,-,TRBV19,CASSIVSGGRNEQFF,TGTGCCAGTAGTATCGTTAGCGGGGGAAGGAATGAGCAGTTCTTC
TRBJ2-5,-,-,TRBV12-1,CASSFESAPGSGNRFPETQYF,TGTGCCAGCAGCTTTGAGTCCGCCCCGGGTAGCGGAAATCGCTTCCCAGAGACCCAGTACTTC
TRBJ1-1,TRBD1,-,TRBV9,CASSPDRDRDHMNTEAFF,TGTGCCAGCAGCCCTGACCGGGACAGAGATCACATGAACACTGAAGCTTTCTTT
TRBJ1-2,-,-,TRBV2,CASSEIPYSTIWGYTF,TGTGCCAGCAGTGAAATCCCGTACTCGACAATATGGGGCTACACCTTC
TRBJ2-1,TRBD2,-,TRBV2,CASSSGTSPNEQFF,TGTGCCAGCAGTTCTGGGACTAGTCCCAATGAGCAGTTCTTC
TRBJ1-1,-,-,TRBV19,CASSQGKVARTEAFF,TGTGCCAGTAGCCAGGGGAAAGTTGCGAGGACTGAAGCTTTCTTT
TRBJ1-2,TRBD1,-,TRBV7-6,CASSLARDRGYGYTF,TGTGCCAGCAGCTTAGCCCGGGACAGGGGCTATGGCTACACCTTC
TRBJ1-4,-,-,TRBV30,CAGEVQATNEKLFF,TGTGCCGGCGAAGTACAGGCAACTAATGAAAAACTGTTTTTT
TRBJ2-6,TRBD1,few,TRBV4-2,CASSPTGTGSLSGANVLTF,TGTGCCAGCAGCCCAACCGGGACAGGGTCCCTCTCTGGGGCCAACGTCCTGACTTTC
TRBJ1-2,TRBD1,-,TRBV6-5,CASSYSNRGPGYTF,TGTGCCAGCAGTTACTCGAACAGGGGGCCGGGCTACACCTTC
TRBJ2-1,TRBD2,-,TRBV27,CASSWTGGRFNEQFF,TGTGCCAGCAGCTGGACGGGGGGGCGGTTTAATGAGCAGTTCTTC
TRBJ1-2,-,-,TRBV27,CASSLGPGLGYGYTF,TGTGCCAGCAGTTTAGGGCCGGGATTAGGCTATGGCTACACCTTC
TRBJ2-1,-,-,TRBV2,CASSVFRGPNEQFF,TGTGCCAGCAGTGTCTTTAGGGGTCCCAATGAGCAGTTCTTC
TRBJ2-1,-,few,TRBV11-2,CASSLGTGTPYNEQFF,TGTGCCAGCAGCTTAGGAACGGGGACTCCCTACAATGAGCAGTTCTTC
TRBJ2-3,TRBD2,-,TRBV5-1,CASMAGGSSDTQYF,TGCGCCAGCATGGCGGGCGGGAGCTCAGATACGCAGTATTTT
TRBJ1-2,TRBD1,-,TRBV30,CAWRGQNHGYTF,TGTGCCTGGAGGGGACAGAATCATGGCTACACCTTC
TRBJ1-2,TRBD1,-,TRBV20-1,CSAGRTGIF,TGCAGTGCTGGGAGGACAGGCATCTTC
TRBJ1-1,-,few,TRBV19,CASSIAGLITEAFF,TGTGCCAGTAGTATCGCGGGACTGATCACTGAAGCTTTCTTT
TRBJ1-2,-,-,TRBV27,CASKREAYGYGYTF,TGTGCCAGCAAACGGGAGGCCTATGGGTATGGCTACACCTTC
TRBJ1-4,-,-,TRBV6-6,CASASRRVTNEKLFF,TGTGCCAGCGCTTCTAGGCGGGTGACCAACGAAAAACTGTTTTTT
TRBJ1-1,-,-,TRBV11-3,CASSPTRTLSSVKAFF,TGTGCCAGCAGCCCGACGAGGACACTCTCCAGTGTGAAAGCTTTCTTT
TRBJ2-7,-,-,TRBV23-1,CASSRNTGTGEEQYF,TGCGCCAGCAGTCGCAATACAGGGACGGGTGAAGAGCAGTACTTC
TRBJ2-1,TRBD2,-,TRBV4-2,CASSHGPSGTSYNEQFF,TGTGCCAGCAGCCATGGGCCTAGCGGGACCTCCTACAATGAGCAGTTCTTC
TRBJ1-2,TRBD1,-,TRBV11-2,CASSSGGQGFGYTF,TGTGCCAGCAGCTCCGGGGGACAGGGGTTCGGCTACACCTTC
TRBJ1-3,-,once,TRBV30,CAWTTGFGNTIYF,TGTGCCTGGACGACAGGTTTTGGAAACACCATATATTTT